These 7 T cell receptor beta chains were sequenced from one sample in a study of blood T cell repertoires in COVID-19. Sequenced by immunoSEQ multiplex PCR; TCRdb stores in-frame clones only, minus some. Here the sample spans roughly 340,000 clones, roughly 89% being singletons. Sample: peripheral blood. Receptor source: a woman younger than 35 who had recovered from COVID-19.

This clone was recorded only once. The chain employs TRBV25-1 and TRBJ2-3; weak D call: TRBD2 (6 bases). Germline V lookup: CDR1 MGHDK, CDR2 SYGVNS. This CDR3 spans 17 amino acids. Trimming removed 5 bases at V and 0 bases at J, with 18 bases between. The CDR3 coding sequence is TGTGCCAGCAGTCCGGGCCGGGGCGGGGCTAGCACAGATACGCAGTATTTT. This codes for CASSPGRGGASTDTQYF.

The rearrangement links TRBV13 to TRBJ2-7; D might be TRBD1 (5 bases). This CDR3 has 14 amino acids. Germline lookup yields CDR1 PRHDT and CDR2 FYEKMQ (reference sequence). V was clipped by 5 bases and J by 0 bases, with 11 bases between them. Here the CDR3 reads CASSVDRRSYEQYV. Here the CDR3 DNA reads TGTGCCAGCAGCGTAGACAGACGCTCCTACGAGCAGTACGTC.

The rearrangement links TRBV4-3 to TRBJ1-2; the D is unclear. Per the germline V gene, CDR1 is LGHNA and CDR2 is YSLEER. With 1 base removed from V and 4 bases from J, the gap between germline ends came to 13 bases. The CDR3 runs 15 residues. The CDR3 here is CASSQVPGVGYGYTF. The CDR3 DNA reads TGCGCCAGCAGCCAAGTCCCGGGTGTCGGCTATGGCTACACCTTC.

This chain joins TRBV7-2 and TRBJ1-1, with D perhaps matching TRBD1 (6 bases). The CDR3 consists of 17 residues. Between the trimmed V and J ends, which lost 1 base and 1 base, there was a span of 16 bases. Germline-derived CDR1 and CDR2 are SGHTA and FQGNSA. The CDR3 DNA sequence: TGTGCCAGCAGCTTAGGGGTCAGGGGATTGGGGAACACTGAAGCTTTCTTT. As protein: CASSLGVRGLGNTEAFF.

This chain joins TRBV6-2 or TRBV6-3 and TRBJ2-3; 12 bases line up with TRBD2. The CDR3 has 16 residues. Trimming took 4 bases from V and 4 from J; bases not matched to a gene: 6. Germline V CDR1 and CDR2: MNHEY, SVGEGT. CDR3 DNA sequence: TGTGCCAGCAGTTCCCCGACTAGCGGGAGACCAGATACGCAGTATTTT. Translation gives CASSSPTSGRPDTQYF.

This chain uses TRBV24-1 with TRBJ2-2; 8 bases match TRBD1. The V gene end was trimmed by 4 bases and the J gene end by 5 bases; junction bases not matched to a gene: 5. Germline assignment: CDR1 KGHDR and CDR2 SFDVKD. The CDR3 has 15 residues. This chain's CDR3 is CATSDPGTGTGELFF. Written as DNA, the CDR3 is TGTGCCACCAGTGACCCCGGGACAGGTACCGGGGAGCTGTTTTTT.

The chain combines TRBV6-5 with TRBJ2-3; D is undetermined. V gave up 10 bases and J gave up 2 bases, with 10 bases separating them. The CDR3 is 12 amino acids. CDR1 is MNHEY, CDR2 SVGAGI, per germline. CDR3 protein: CATNSYTDTQYF. The DNA of the CDR3 is TGTGCCACCAACTCCTACACAGATACGCAGTATTTT.